Below are 7 T cell receptor beta chains sequenced from a single sample in a study of blood T cell repertoires in COVID-19. The data were produced by immunoSEQ multiplex PCR, yet TCRdb's version contains in-frame clones alone and is incomplete. The top ten clones hold roughly 4.9% of a sample with more than 85,000 clones, about 85% of them seen once. Specimen: peripheral blood. These receptors originate from a human donor in a cohort sampled during active COVID-19.

This chain links TRBV7-2 with TRBJ1-1; no clear D. Germline CDR1 SGHTA, CDR2 FQGNSA. The CDR3 has 12 amino acids. Trimming removed 3 bases at V and 1 base at J, with 3 bases between. The CDR3: CASSFRNTEAFF. The CDR3 DNA sequence: TGTGCCAGCAGCTTTAGGAACACTGAAGCTTTCTTT.

The rearrangement joins TRBV10-1 to TRBJ1-1, with D uncertain. The germline CDR1 and CDR2 sequences are WNHNN and SYGVQD (reference sequence). Between the trimmed V and J ends, which lost 10 bases and 1 base, there was a span of 37 bases. The CDR3 totals 21 residues. CDR3 sequence (DNA): TGCGCCACCCCAGACCCGCGACCCTCTCCTACCGTTCCGCGGGGGAACACTGAAGCTTTCTTT. Protein: CATPDPRPSPTVPRGNTEAFF.

The table lists this clone with a count of one. This sequence joins TRBV6-5 and TRBJ2-3; 7 positions agree with TRBD2. There are 14 residues in the CDR3. Unmatched junction bases numbered 5, after V lost 5 bases and J lost 3 bases. From germline, CDR1 is MNHEY and CDR2 SVGAGI. DNA for the CDR3: TGTGCCAGCAGTACTAGCGACACTACAGATACGCAGTATTTT. It codes for CASSTSDTTDTQYF.

The J gene is TRBJ2-1, the V gene TRBV5-1; TRBD2 aligns across 10 bases. Germline assignment: CDR1 SGHRS and CDR2 YFSETQ. V lost 0 bases, J lost 6 bases, and 9 bases stayed unmatched. The CDR3 sequence is 17 residues long. CDR3 sequence: CASSLALLSGGINEQFF. DNA for the CDR3: TGCGCCAGCAGCTTGGCCTTGCTTAGCGGGGGGATCAATGAGCAGTTCTTC.

The chain uses TRBV6-2 or TRBV6-3 and TRBJ1-2; weak D call: TRBD1 (6 bases). The CDR3 is 12 amino acids. Trimming took 4 bases from V and 6 from J, leaving 9 bases between them. From germline, CDR1 is MNHEY and CDR2 SVGEGT. CDR3 amino acids: CASSSGQHGYTF. The CDR3 coding sequence is TGTGCCAGCAGTTCCGGACAGCATGGCTACACCTTC.

This chain joins TRBV6-4 and TRBJ1-6, with D unclear. The CDR3 is made up of 15 amino acids. V lost 6 bases and J 7 bases, leaving 16 bases between the germline ends. Per the germline V gene, CDR1 is MRHNA and CDR2 is SNTAGT. The CDR3 reads CASSPWMGPNSPLHF. In DNA, the CDR3 is TGTGCCAGCAGCCCGTGGATGGGCCCGAATTCACCCCTCCACTTT.

The chain joins TRBV7-3 to TRBJ2-1, with a possible D match to TRBD2 (6 bases). The germline gives CDR1 SGHTA, CDR2 FQGTGA. This CDR3 region has 15 residues. Deletions cut 1 base from V and 8 bases from J, with 15 bases between. DNA of the CDR3: TGTGCCAGCAGCTTAAATCTAGCGACGAGGGATGAGCAGTTCTTC. It translates to CASSLNLATRDEQFF.